This T cell receptor beta chain was sequenced for a study of blood T cell repertoires in COVID-19 (dated by TCRdb to about 2020). Notes on the research overall: Samples covering the acute and convalescent phases of COVID-19 were provided by collaborators in the United States, Italy and Spain. The dataset comprised deeply sampled blood TCRbeta repertoires from subjects exposed to, actively infected with, or recovered from COVID-19. A de-identified subject ID, COVID-19 status, age in years and sex were almost always included in the sample metadata. Where available, HLA class I and class II types were obtained from metadata supplied by the sample provider rather than from assay-based typing. The prospective study material was composed of cDNA or gDNA derived from T cells, B-cell-depleted T cells, or PBMCs. The samples were drawn from the first 160 participants of the ongoing ImmuneRACE study and from about 1,200 subjects provided by 6 global collaborators. The repertoires were released in a freely available public database intended as a resource for research on the immune response to SARS-CoV-2.

V is pruned by 4 bases and J by 5 bases, leaving 7 bases of the junction without a gene match. The CDR3, cysteine through phenylalanine, is 15 amino acids long. Only CDR3 DNA remains: 45 bases, in frame from the first base. The germline V gene (reference sequence) yields SGHNT for CDR1 and YYREEE for CDR2. What the authors observed across the whole study: The quantity of clinical and demographic metadata differed by source and by participant and was supplied without curation.

A second Seattle source provided samples from volunteer blood donors who had recovered from COVID-19. Whole blood was collected in K2EDTA tubes by collaborating institutions according to the institutions' own protocols. Collaborator samples were shipped for TCRbeta analysis as frozen whole blood, isolated PBMCs, or DNA extracted from either sample type. Comments on this clone: Its antigen has not been determined. The input lacks base qualities; no much larger clone sits a single base away.

TCRbeta CDR3 regions were amplified from genomic DNA using the immunoSEQ Assay, a bias-controlled multiplex PCR. In the authors' own workflow: The number of nucleated cells in each sample was estimated from the amplification of reference gene primers within the assay. To quantify the absolute abundance of each unique TCRbeta CDR3 rearrangement, sequence reads were collapsed and filtered. For each sample, productive Simpson clonality was calculated as the square root of Simpson's diversity index over productive rearrangements. TCRdb took this table from immuneACCESS and kept in-frame rearrangements with V and J called. Such tables lack part of the clones; where checked against another copy, unresolved V genes explain under half of the gap, and the rest is unexplained. V, J and clone size were drawn from that table, and D and trimming were deduced from the DNA. The sample includes approximately 200,000 clones, with around nine tenths observed a single time. 5.5% to 7.5% of the sample lies in the top ten.

The chain couples TRBV5-4 to TRBJ2-5, and 11 junctional nucleotides match TRBD1. Sequenced sample: peripheral blood. This TCR came from a man aged 60 to 69 who had recovered from COVID-19. The sequenced DNA is TGTGCCAGCAGCCCTAGGACAGGGGGCATTGAGACCCAGTACTTC. Translation gives CASSPRTGGIETQYF.